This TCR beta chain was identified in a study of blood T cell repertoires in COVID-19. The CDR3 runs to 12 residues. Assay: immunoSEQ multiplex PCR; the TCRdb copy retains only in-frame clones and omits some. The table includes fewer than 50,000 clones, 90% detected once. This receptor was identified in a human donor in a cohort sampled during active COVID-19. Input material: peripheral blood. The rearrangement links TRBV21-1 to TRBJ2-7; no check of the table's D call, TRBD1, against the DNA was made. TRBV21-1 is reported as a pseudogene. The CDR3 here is CASRGQTDEQYF. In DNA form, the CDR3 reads TGTGCCAGCAGGGGACAGACCGACGAGCAGTACTTC.